The rows below give T cell receptor beta chains drawn from one sample of a study of T-cell reconstitution after alpha-beta-depleted transplantation in children. Via MiXCR, TCRdb re-called the PCR reads, giving one row per CDR3 protein. The sample shows a few hundred thousand distinct CDR3 sequences, roughly 6.6% of them seen only once. This material consisted of PBMCs, taken before TCRalphabeta/CD19-depleted stem cell transplant. These receptors were taken from a boy between 2 and 10 years old with acute lymphoblastic leukemia, due to receive a stem cell transplant. The CDR3 runs from the conserved cysteine through the conserved F or W. The order of the fields is CDR3 DNA, CDR3 protein, D gene, J gene, V gene, clone size. A D gene is named only where the DNA matches it firmly. The size field is filled for only some rows; it gives once, few, many or a size class.

DNA: TGTGCCAGCAGCAAGGGACACATTTCCTCTGGGGCCAACGTCCTGACTTTC
CDR3: CASSKGHISSGANVLTF
D: .
J: TRBJ2-6
V: TRBV7-2
size: once

DNA: TGTGCCAGCAGTTACCGGGACGGATCCTACGAGCAGTACTTC
CDR3: CASSYRDGSYEQYF
D: .
J: TRBJ2-7
V: TRBV12-3/TRBV12-4
size: many

DNA: TGCAGCGTTGAAGATTGGGATAGGGGGGTGCGAGGCTATGGCTACACCTTC
CDR3: CSVEDWDRGVRGYGYTF
D: .
J: TRBJ1-2
V: TRBV29-1
size: .

DNA: TGTGCCAGCAGTCATGGGACAAGTAATCAGCCCCAGCATTTT
CDR3: CASSHGTSNQPQHF
D: .
J: TRBJ1-5
V: TRBV6-2/TRBV6-3
size: .

DNA: TGCGCCAGCAGCCCTAACACACAACCCCGGGACATCCGCAGCATGGACCTCCACTTT
CDR3: CASSPNTQPRDIRSMDLHF
D: .
J: TRBJ1-6
V: TRBV5-1
size: .

DNA: TGTGCCAGCAGTTTAGGACAGCCGGGCACCGGGGAGCTGTTTTTT
CDR3: CASSLGQPGTGELFF
D: .
J: TRBJ2-2
V: TRBV28
size: many

DNA: TGCAGCGCCCTGACAGGGTTCGAGACCCAGTACTTC
CDR3: CSALTGFETQYF
D: TRBD1
J: TRBJ2-5
V: TRBV29-1
size: .

DNA: TGTGCTAGTGGTTTGGGGGGCGAGCAGTTCTTC
CDR3: CASGLGGEQFF
D: .
J: TRBJ2-1
V: TRBV12-5
size: few

DNA: TGTGCCAGCAGATCCGGGACTGCCACAGATACGCAGTATTTT
CDR3: CASRSGTATDTQYF
D: .
J: TRBJ2-3
V: TRBV7-9
size: many

DNA: TGCAGCTCATCTCGGAGGGGCAACACTGAAGCTTTCTTT
CDR3: CSSSRRGNTEAFF
D: .
J: TRBJ1-1
V: TRBV29-1
size: many

DNA: TGTGCCAGCAGTCCAAATTTTAGCAATCAGCCCCAGCATTTT
CDR3: CASSPNFSNQPQHF
D: .
J: TRBJ1-5
V: TRBV28
size: few

DNA: TGTGCCAGCAGCTTCGACGATCAGCCCCAGCATTTT
CDR3: CASSFDDQPQHF
D: .
J: TRBJ1-5
V: TRBV7-2
size: .

DNA: TGTGCCAGCAGTTTAAACAGCAAAAACATTCAGTACTTC
CDR3: CASSLNSKNIQYF
D: .
J: TRBJ2-4
V: TRBV12-3/TRBV12-4
size: many

DNA: TGTGCCAGCAGTTACCAGGCAGAAAACACCGGGGAGCTGTTTTTT
CDR3: CASSYQAENTGELFF
D: .
J: TRBJ2-2
V: TRBV6-5
size: many

DNA: TGTGCCAGCAGTTCCTTACAGGGTAGTGACGAGCAGTACTTC
CDR3: CASSSLQGSDEQYF
D: .
J: TRBJ2-7
V: TRBV12-3/TRBV12-4
size: many

DNA: TGTGCCAGCAGTTTAATGGGACAGGGGGCGTCGGACACTGAAGCTTTCTTT
CDR3: CASSLMGQGASDTEAFF
D: TRBD1
J: TRBJ1-1
V: TRBV12-3/TRBV12-4
size: many

DNA: TGCAGCGTTGTTACGGGCAGGGATCAGCCCCAGCATTTT
CDR3: CSVVTGRDQPQHF
D: .
J: TRBJ1-5
V: TRBV29-1
size: few

DNA: TGTGCCAGCAGTTTAGCTGAGCGGGGGACCAGGGAGGTGGACCAAGAGACCCAGTACTTC
CDR3: CASSLAERGTREVDQETQYF
D: TRBD2
J: TRBJ2-5
V: TRBV12-3/TRBV12-4
size: many

DNA: TGTGCCAGCAGGACAGGGGTCGGGGGCACCGGGGAGCTGTTTTTT
CDR3: CASRTGVGGTGELFF
D: TRBD1
J: TRBJ2-2
V: TRBV27
size: many

DNA: TGCGCCAGCAGCTTAACAGACTCCTTCTACACAGATACGCAGTATTTT
CDR3: CASSLTDSFYTDTQYF
D: .
J: TRBJ2-3
V: TRBV5-1
size: few

DNA: TGTGCCAGCAGTCCCTACAGGGGGGGGGCCTACGAGCAGTACTTC
CDR3: CASSPYRGGAYEQYF
D: .
J: TRBJ2-7
V: TRBV28
size: many

DNA: TGTGCCAGCAGCTTAGATACAGGTCTTCAAGCCCTTTACGAGCAGTACTTC
CDR3: CASSLDTGLQALYEQYF
D: .
J: TRBJ2-7
V: TRBV11-2
size: many

DNA: TGTGCCAGCAGCGGACTAGGCAGAACCGGGGAGCTGTTTTTT
CDR3: CASSGLGRTGELFF
D: TRBD2
J: TRBJ2-2
V: TRBV7-9
size: many

DNA: TGCGCCAGCCGCCAGGATATTGGGGGACAGGGGATAATCTATGGCTACACCTTC
CDR3: CASRQDIGGQGIIYGYTF
D: TRBD1
J: TRBJ1-2
V: TRBV5-1
size: few

DNA: TGCGCCAGCAGCGGACAGGGGGCGCAGAATGAGCAGTTCTTC
CDR3: CASSGQGAQNEQFF
D: TRBD1
J: TRBJ2-1
V: TRBV5-1
size: many

DNA: TGTGCCAGCAGATCCTCCAATGAGCAGTTCTTC
CDR3: CASRSSNEQFF
D: .
J: TRBJ2-1
V: TRBV28
size: many

DNA: TGCAGTGCTAGAGAGCTTACTAGCGGGAGTGATACGCAGTATTTT
CDR3: CSARELTSGSDTQYF
D: TRBD2
J: TRBJ2-3
V: TRBV20-1
size: many

DNA: TGCAGTGCCGCAGGGGAAGAGACCCAGTACTTC
CDR3: CSAAGEETQYF
D: .
J: TRBJ2-5
V: TRBV20-1
size: few

DNA: TGTGCCACCAGTTCCGAGGGCGCGGGGAAAGAGACCCAGTACTTC
CDR3: CATSSEGAGKETQYF
D: .
J: TRBJ2-5
V: TRBV24-1
size: many

DNA: TGTGCCAGCAGCCTGGAGATCGTCGGGAGGGCCTCGGAGGTTCCAATGGGGGAGCAGTTCTTC
CDR3: CASSLEIVGRASEVPMGEQFF
D: TRBD2
J: TRBJ2-1
V: TRBV4-2
size: .

DNA: TGTGCCACCAGCAGAGAGGGAACTAGCGGGAGAAGGGCGGATGAGCAGTTCTTC
CDR3: CATSREGTSGRRADEQFF
D: TRBD2
J: TRBJ2-1
V: TRBV15
size: many

DNA: TGTGCCTGGAGTGTACGTCATGGGTGGAGGGACACCGGGGAGCTGTTTTTT
CDR3: CAWSVRHGWRDTGELFF
D: .
J: TRBJ2-2
V: TRBV30
size: .

DNA: TGTGCCAGCAGTTCGTTGCAGAACACAGATACGCAGTATTTT
CDR3: CASSSLQNTDTQYF
D: .
J: TRBJ2-3
V: TRBV7-2
size: few

DNA: TGCAGTGCTAGCACCCCTAGCCTTCCCTACGAGCAGTACTTC
CDR3: CSASTPSLPYEQYF
D: .
J: TRBJ2-7
V: TRBV20-1
size: many

DNA: TGTGCCACCAGCCGTCGGAGAGGGGGCGACACTGAAGCTTTCTTT
CDR3: CATSRRRGGDTEAFF
D: TRBD1
J: TRBJ1-1
V: TRBV15
size: many

DNA: TGCAGTGCTTCGCTAGTTTTTCCCTACGAGCAGTACTTC
CDR3: CSASLVFPYEQYF
D: .
J: TRBJ2-7
V: TRBV20-1
size: many

DNA: TGTGCCAGCAGCCCAAGGGGCGATAGCGGATTTTACAATGAGCAGTTCTTC
CDR3: CASSPRGDSGFYNEQFF
D: .
J: TRBJ2-1
V: TRBV4-2
size: .

DNA: TGTGCCAGCAGTTTTGGACAGGGGGCGCGCAAGCAGTACTTC
CDR3: CASSFGQGARKQYF
D: TRBD1
J: TRBJ2-7
V: TRBV3-1
size: many